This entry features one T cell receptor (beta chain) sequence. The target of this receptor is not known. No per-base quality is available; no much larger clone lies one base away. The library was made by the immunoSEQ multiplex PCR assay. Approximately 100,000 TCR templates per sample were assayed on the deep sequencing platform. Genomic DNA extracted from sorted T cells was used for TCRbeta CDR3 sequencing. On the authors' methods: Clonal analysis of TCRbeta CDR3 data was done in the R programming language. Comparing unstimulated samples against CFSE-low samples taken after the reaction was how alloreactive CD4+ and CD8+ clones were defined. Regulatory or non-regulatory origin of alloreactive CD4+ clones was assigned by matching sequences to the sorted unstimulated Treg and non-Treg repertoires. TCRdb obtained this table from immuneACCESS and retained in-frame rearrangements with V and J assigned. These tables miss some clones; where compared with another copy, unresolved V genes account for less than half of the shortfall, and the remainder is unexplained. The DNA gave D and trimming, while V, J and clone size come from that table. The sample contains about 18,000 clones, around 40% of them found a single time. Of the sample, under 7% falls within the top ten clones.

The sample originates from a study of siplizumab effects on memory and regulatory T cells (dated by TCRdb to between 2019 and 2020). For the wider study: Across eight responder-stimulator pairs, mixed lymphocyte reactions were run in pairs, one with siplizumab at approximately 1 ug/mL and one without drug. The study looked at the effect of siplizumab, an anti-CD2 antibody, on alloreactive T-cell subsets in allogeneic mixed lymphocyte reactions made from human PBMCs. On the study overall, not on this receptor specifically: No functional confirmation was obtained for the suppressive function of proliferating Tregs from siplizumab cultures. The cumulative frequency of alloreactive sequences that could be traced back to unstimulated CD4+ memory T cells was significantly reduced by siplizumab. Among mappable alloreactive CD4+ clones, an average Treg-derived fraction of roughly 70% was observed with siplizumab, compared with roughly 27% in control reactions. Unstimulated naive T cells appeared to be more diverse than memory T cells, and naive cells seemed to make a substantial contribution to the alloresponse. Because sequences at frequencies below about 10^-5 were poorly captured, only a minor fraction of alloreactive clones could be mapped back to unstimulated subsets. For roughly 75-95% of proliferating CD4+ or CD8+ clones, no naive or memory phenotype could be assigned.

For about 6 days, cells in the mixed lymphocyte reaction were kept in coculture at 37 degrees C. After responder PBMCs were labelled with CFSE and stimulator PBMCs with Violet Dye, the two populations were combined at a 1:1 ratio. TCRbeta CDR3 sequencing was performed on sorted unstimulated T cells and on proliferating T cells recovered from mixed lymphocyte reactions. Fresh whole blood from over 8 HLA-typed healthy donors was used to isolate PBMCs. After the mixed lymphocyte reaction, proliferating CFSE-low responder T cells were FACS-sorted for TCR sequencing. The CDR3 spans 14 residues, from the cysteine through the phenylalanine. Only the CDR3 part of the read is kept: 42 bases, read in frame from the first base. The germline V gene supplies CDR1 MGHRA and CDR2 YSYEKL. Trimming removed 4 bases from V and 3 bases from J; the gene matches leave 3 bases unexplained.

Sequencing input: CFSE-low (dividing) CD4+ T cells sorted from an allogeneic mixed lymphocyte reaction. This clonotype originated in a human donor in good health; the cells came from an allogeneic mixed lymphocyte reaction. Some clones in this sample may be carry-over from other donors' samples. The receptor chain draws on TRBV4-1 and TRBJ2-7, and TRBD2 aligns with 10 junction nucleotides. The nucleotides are TGCGCCAGCAGCCTCTGGACTAGCGGCTACGAGCAGTACTTC. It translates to CASSLWTSGYEQYF.